This T cell receptor (beta chain) was identified during a study of CD8 T cells in ankylosing spondylitis. Study-wide points: Ankylosing spondylitis blood appeared to be characterized by a TCR beta motif of about 8 highly homologous variants. The disease-linked clones had a CD8+ phenotype and low blood frequencies. Reports of some motif variants in reactive arthritis synovial fluid and blood predate this one. Reported data indicate significant enrichment of disease-linked clones within matched ankylosing spondylitis synovial fluid.

V lost 4 bases and J lost 4, with 16 bases in between. This CDR3 contains 15 residues. Germline CDR1 MGHRA, CDR2 YSYEKL. Generation of TCR beta libraries employed quantitative 5'-RACE incorporating molecular barcodes. MiXCR was run by TCRdb on the 5' RACE reads, yielding one entry per CDR3 protein. Found here are a few hundred thousand distinct CDR3 sequences, approximately 20% of them singletons; the top ten hold about 44%. With respect to this clonotype: Its antigen remains unidentified.

Sequencing was done on a sample of blood, either unsorted or a sorted T cell fraction (not recorded which). This TCR was sampled from a male donor with ankylosing spondylitis. The J gene is TRBJ1-1, the V gene TRBV4-1; D perhaps matches TRBD1 (6 bases). The CDR3 nucleotides read TGCGCCAGCAGCCCGGAGGGGGGATTACTCACTGAAGCTTTCTTT. Its translation is CASSPEGGLLTEAFF.